Presented here are 26 T cell receptor beta chains from one specimen sequenced in a study of blood T cells in healthy people across ages (dated by TCRdb to between 2015 and 2016). Libraries came from 5' RACE. Sequencing was performed on an Illumina HiSeq 2500. A second PCR of about 6 to 12 cycles was run with a J-beta primer mix and a sample-barcoded 5' primer. The public reads were reanalyzed by TCRdb: fastp trimming at Q25, MiXCR alignment, in-frame beta chains only. For every CDR3 protein sequence, its rows merge into one entry that carries the most common genes and DNA. The sample includes fewer than 1.5 million distinct CDR3 sequences, with approximately 40% observed a single time. The ten largest account for under 8% of the sample. Input material: blood. These receptor sequences come from a woman aged 18 to 35 in good health.

V is TRBV20-1 and J is TRBJ2-1; 9 positions match TRBD2. V shed 4 bases and J 1 base; nucleotides not matched to a gene: 11. Germline CDR1 DFQATT, CDR2 SNEGSKA (reference sequence). The CDR3 has 17 residues. CDR3 sequence (DNA): TGCAGTGCTATTCCACGCGGGGGGGGTAAATCCTACAATGAGCAGTTCTTC. Encoded protein: CSAIPRGGGKSYNEQFF.

The genes are TRBV20-1 and TRBJ1-6, with TRBD1 as a possible D gene (5 bases). CDR1 is DFQATT, CDR2 SNEGSKA, per germline (reference sequence). The CDR3 contains 16 residues. V dropped 4 bases and J dropped 0 bases, with 13 bases sitting between them. In DNA, the CDR3 is TGCAGTGCTACATCTCAGGGAAGCTCCTATAATTCACCCCTCCACTTT. The encoded protein is CSATSQGSSYNSPLHF.

V usage is TRBV4-2 and J usage is TRBJ2-7; D perhaps matches TRBD2 (5 bases). CDR1 is LGHNA and CDR2 is YNFKEQ in the germline V gene. The CDR3 has 16 residues. Trimming cost V 1 base and J 3 bases, with 16 bases left between them. The CDR3 nucleotides read TGTGCCAGCAGCCAAGGTGAGAGGGAGTCGGGCTACGAGCAGTACTTC. Its translation is CASSQGERESGYEQYF.

This clonotype was seen repeatedly, ten times or more. V and J are TRBV3-1 and TRBJ2-1; D call uncertain. The CDR3 extends over 11 amino acids. V lost 5 bases, J lost 8 bases, and 7 bases lay in between. Germline assignment: CDR1 LGHDT and CDR2 YNNKEL (reference sequence). CDR3: CASSFKDEQFF. The CDR3 region has the DNA TGTGCCAGCAGCTTCAAAGATGAGCAGTTCTTC.

The gene calls are TRBV28 and TRBJ2-7; D is possibly TRBD1 (9 bases). The end of the DNA fits TRBJ2-5 better, so the J call may be wrong. The CDR3 length is 15 residues. In germline, CDR1 is MDHEN, CDR2 SYDVKM. The DNA for the CDR3 is TGTGCCAGCAGTTTCCCGGGAGGGACAGGGGAGACCCAGTACTTC. Translating gives CASSFPGGTGETQYF.

This chain uses TRBV7-8 with TRBJ2-3; possible D gene TRBD2, 7 bases. Looked up from germline, CDR1 is SGHVS and CDR2 is FQNEAQ. Trimming left V 7 bases short and J 5 bases short, with 22 bases between. The CDR3 runs 16 residues. CDR3 coding DNA: TGTGCCAGCAACCTCGGAGGGGGGGCCGGAGAAGATACGCAGTATTTT. This sequence encodes CASNLGGGAGEDTQYF.

There are a few counts of this clonotype. The chain employs TRBV20-1 and TRBJ1-2; TRBD1 matches at 7 bases. Germline lookup yields CDR1 DFQATT and CDR2 SNEGSKA (reference sequence). The CDR3 has 13 residues. The trim removed 2 bases at V and 4 bases at J, leaving 4 bases unmatched. CDR3 DNA: TGCAGTGCTAGAAAGGGACAGAGCTATGGCTACACCTTC. It translates to CSARKGQSYGYTF.

Notes on this clonotype: At one of its ends the junction is not consistent with the germline gene, which may arise from a read error. The chain has TRBV7-2 and TRBJ1-4; 9 bases line up with TRBD1. Per germline, CDR1 SGHTA and CDR2 FQGNSA. The CDR3 covers 16 residues. CDR3 bases: TGTGCCAGCAGCCTCCGGACAGGGGCAACTAATGAAAACCTGTTTTTT. Translated: CASSLRTGATNENLFF.

This clonotype was counted between two and nine times. The chain links TRBV2 to TRBJ1-2, with TRBD1 matching 10 bases. CDR1 and CDR2 (germline): SNHLY, FYNNEI. J was trimmed by 8 bases and V by 5 bases; bases with no gene match: 2. This CDR3 is built from 12 residues. DNA of the CDR3: TGTGCCAGCAGTTGGGACAGGGGAGGCTACACCTTC. As protein: CASSWDRGGYTF.

This clonotype showed up just a few times. This sequence joins TRBV28 and TRBJ1-2, with a weak D call TRBD1 (6 bases). CDR3 length: 15 residues. The germline CDR1 and CDR2 sequences are MDHEN and SYDVKM. V was shortened by 1 base and J by 3 bases, with 12 bases between the two germline ends. The CDR3 is CASSLLGGGDYGYTF. Written as DNA, the CDR3 is TGTGCCAGCAGTTTATTAGGGGGGGGCGACTATGGCTACACCTTC.

This clonotype came up a few times. Just one base apart from a much larger clone, this may be a read error. This rearrangement joins TRBV12-3 or TRBV12-4 to TRBJ2-7; no clear D. Trimming cost V 3 bases and J 5 bases, with 5 bases left between them. The CDR3 covers 11 residues. The CDR3 DNA reads TGTGCCAGCAGTTTTTTCCACGAGCAGTACTTC. This sequence encodes CASSFFHEQYF.

This clonotype was seen only a few times. This chain links TRBV28 with TRBJ2-7; TRBD2 might be the D (5 bases). CDR1 and CDR2 from the germline V gene are MDHEN and SYDVKM. The length of the CDR3 is 14 residues. The V gene lost 6 bases and the J gene lost 2 bases, with 14 bases spanning the gap. The CDR3, as DNA: TGTGCCAGCAGCGGATGGGTGGGAGCCTACGAGCAGTACTTC. This encodes CASSGWVGAYEQYF.

The chain uses TRBV6-2 or TRBV6-3 and TRBJ2-5, with 10 bases aligning to TRBD1. CDR1 is MNHEY and CDR2 is SVGEGT in the germline V gene. This CDR3 spans 14 amino acids. The V and J ends lost 3 bases and 4 bases, in that order; junction bases with no gene match: 2. The CDR3 bases are TGTGCCAGCAGTTATAGGGACAGGGGAGAGACCCAGTACTTC. Its protein is CASSYRDRGETQYF.

This clonotype was found many times. The J gene is TRBJ1-2, the V gene TRBV10-3; no definite D call. This CDR3 comprises 12 residues. CDR1 and CDR2 from the germline V gene are ENHRY and SYGVKD. V lost 8 bases and J lost 1, with 8 bases in between. In DNA, the CDR3 is TGTGCCATCGAGGGAAATAACTATGGCTACACCTTC. Translated, it gives CAIEGNNYGYTF.

This chain links TRBV12-3 or TRBV12-4 with TRBJ1-2, with D maybe TRBD1 (6 bases). Trimming removed 3 bases from V and 3 bases from J, with 11 bases in between. This CDR3 has 14 amino acids. The CDR3 DNA is TGTGCCAGCAGTTTCGAACAGGGAGACTATGGCTACACCTTC. It codes for CASSFEQGDYGYTF.

The CDR3 region is CSVVAGGMNTEAFF. As DNA, the CDR3 is TGCAGCGTTGTAGCAGGGGGGATGAACACTGAAGCTTTCTTT. The chain carries TRBV29-1 and TRBJ1-1; 7 positions match TRBD1. The CDR3 consists of 14 residues. The germline gives CDR1 SQVTM, CDR2 ANQGSEA. With V trimmed by 4 bases and J by 0 bases, 5 bases remained unmatched.

This clonotype occurred a few times. CDR3 protein: CASSARQGSEQYF. CDR3 in DNA: TGTGCCAGCAGCGCTCGACAGGGGAGCGAGCAGTACTTC. This rearrangement joins TRBV3-1 to TRBJ2-7, with 8 bases lining up with TRBD1. Germline V gene sequence: CDR1 LGHDT, CDR2 YNNKEL (reference sequence). Trimming took 5 bases from V and 6 from J; bases not matched to a gene: 6. The CDR3 runs to 13 residues.

The chain carries TRBV6-5 and TRBJ2-5, with 10 bases identical to TRBD2. CDR1 and CDR2 (germline): MNHEY, SVGAGI. The CDR3 contains 18 residues. Unmatched junction bases numbered 13, after V lost 2 bases and J lost 4 bases. The CDR3 DNA sequence: TGTGCCAGCAGTTACGGGACTCCTAGCGGGGGAAAGGGAGAGACCCAGTACTTC. Encoded protein: CASSYGTPSGGKGETQYF.

This clonotype was seen a few times. This sequence joins TRBV29-1 and TRBJ1-1, with no clear D. The CDR3 covers 13 residues. Germline lookup yields CDR1 SQVTM and CDR2 ANQGSEA. V was trimmed by 4 bases and J by 0 bases, leaving 9 bases between them. CDR3 protein: CSVGWAVNTEAFF. CDR3 DNA sequence: TGCAGCGTTGGATGGGCGGTGAACACTGAAGCTTTCTTT.

A few counts support this clonotype. V gene TRBV10-3 combines with J gene TRBJ1-5; no clear D gene. The CDR3 length is 12 residues. The germline gives CDR1 ENHRY, CDR2 SYGVKD. The V end was cut by 6 bases, the J end by 6 bases, with 9 bases between. The CDR3 region has the DNA TGTGCCATCAGCCCGGAGGGTCAGCCCCAGCATTTT. It translates to CAISPEGQPQHF.

The chain employs TRBV20-1 and TRBJ2-1; possible D gene TRBD1, 5 bases. This CDR3 is built from 12 residues. Germline-derived CDR1 and CDR2 are DFQATT and SNEGSKA (reference sequence). Deletions cut 1 base from V and 9 bases from J, with 10 bases between. CDR3: CSARVRDGEQFF. The CDR3 DNA follows: TGCAGTGCTAGAGTCAGGGATGGTGAGCAGTTCTTC.

On this clonotype: A read error may explain this, as a much larger clone is one base away. The V gene is TRBV20-1, the J gene TRBJ2-7; 15 bases are shared with TRBD2. The CDR3 runs to 14 residues. Unmatched junction bases numbered 6, after V lost 4 bases and J lost 8 bases. Germline V gene data show CDR1 as DFQATT and CDR2 as SNEGSKA (reference sequence). This CDR3 is CSAMGLAGGDKQYF. In DNA, the CDR3 is TGCAGTGCTATGGGACTAGCGGGAGGCGACAAGCAGTACTTC.

The chain carries TRBV29-1 and TRBJ2-4; D perhaps matches TRBD2 (5 bases). This CDR3 contains 13 residues. V gave up 1 base and J gave up 8 bases, with 12 bases separating them. Germline loops: CDR1 SQVTM, CDR2 ANQGSEA. The CDR3 loop is CSVEGGVGDIQYF. For the CDR3, the DNA is TGCAGCGTTGAAGGGGGAGTTGGGGACATTCAGTACTTC.

The chain has TRBV2 and TRBJ1-1; D is perhaps TRBD1 (6 bases). Trimming took off 2 bases at V and 3 bases at J, with 13 bases between the two ends. CDR1 is SNHLY, CDR2 FYNNEI, per germline. This CDR3 region has 15 residues. Written as DNA, the CDR3 is TGTGCCAGCAGTGAAATGCCAGGGGACTACACTGAAGCTTTCTTT. Amino acids: CASSEMPGDYTEAFF.

V gene TRBV12-3 or TRBV12-4 combines with J gene TRBJ2-7; D perhaps matches TRBD2 (6 bases). Trimming removed 6 bases at V and 5 bases at J, with 20 bases between. The CDR3 is made up of 15 amino acids. The CDR3 nucleotides are TGTGCCAGCAGACCTACCGGGCCGCGGGGTGACGAGCAGTACTTC. It yields the protein CASRPTGPRGDEQYF.

J is TRBJ2-3 and V is TRBV5-1; D possibly corresponds to TRBD1 (6 bases). CDR3 size: 17 residues. Trimming took 4 bases from V and 1 from J, leaving 19 bases between them. Germline V gene data show CDR1 as SGHRS and CDR2 as YFSETQ. DNA for the CDR3: TGCGCCAGCAGCGCAATTCCGACAGGTTTAGGCACAGATACGCAGTATTTT. Its translation: CASSAIPTGLGTDTQYF.